Below, 6 T cell receptor beta chains from the same sample are listed, as sequenced in a study of T cells expressing NK-cell markers. TCRdb re-analyzed the 5' RACE reads; it lists each CDR3 protein once, without DNA. The sample has 440,000 or so distinct CDR3 sequences. Input material: blood T cells: a sorted CD56 or NKG2C T cell subset, CD4+ or CD8+ T cells, or bulk PBMC T cells (not recorded which). All receptors come from a woman between 18 and 70 years old in good health.

The rearrangement uses TRBV4-3 and TRBJ2-6. CDR3 size: 16 residues. Germline values: CDR1 LGHNA, CDR2 YSLEER. The CDR3 spells CASSQDTGSGANVLTF.

The CDR3 reads CASSLAPSHNEQFF. The gene calls are TRBV12-3 or TRBV12-4 and TRBJ2-1. The CDR3 is made up of 14 amino acids.

V usage is TRBV5-1 and J usage is TRBJ2-1; lacking DNA, the TRBD2 call made by TCRdb goes unchecked. The CDR3 runs 16 residues. Germline-derived CDR1 and CDR2 are SGHRS and YFSETQ. This chain's CDR3 is CASSPTRWVRSNEQFF.

The rearrangement uses TRBV30 and TRBJ2-5. Germline CDR1 GTSNPN, CDR2 SVGIG (reference sequence). CDR3 length: 13 amino acids. The CDR3 here is CAWSRQLGETQYF.

The chain's CDR3 is CASSNQGSTDTQYF. The rearrangement uses TRBV12-3 or TRBV12-4 and TRBJ2-3; TCRdb indicates TRBD1, and absent DNA this call remains unverified. The CDR3 is 14 amino acids.

The rearrangement joins TRBV12-3 or TRBV12-4 to TRBJ1-1; TCRdb gives TRBD1 as the D gene, but with no DNA this cannot be confirmed. The CDR3 has 12 amino acids. The CDR3 here is CASRTGDTEAFF.